This is a list of T cell receptor beta chains from one sample in a study of blood T cell repertoires in COVID-19. The assay was immunoSEQ multiplex PCR, and TCRdb's table has in-frame clones only and misses some. The profile shows nearly 200,000 clones, approximately 90% of them singletons. The sample was peripheral blood. The receptor source for this set is a woman between 40 and 55 years old who had recovered from COVID-19. Both conserved end residues are part of each CDR3. Each record gives: D gene, V gene, J gene, clone size, CDR3 protein, CDR3 DNA. A D gene is named only where the DNA matches it firmly. Expanded clones are given a class, and other clones once, few, many or no size at all.

TRBD2	TRBV27	TRBJ2-2	.	CASSLMKRGRRPNTGELFF	TGTGCCAGCAGTCTAATGAAACGCGGGAGACGGCCGAACACCGGGGAGCTGTTTTTT
.	TRBV2	TRBJ1-3	.	CASSPQGTGNTIYF	TGTGCCAGCAGCCCCCAGGGTACTGGAAACACCATATATTTT
.	TRBV7-9	TRBJ1-1	once	CASSLPNSEAFF	TGTGCCAGCAGCTTACCGAACTCGGAAGCTTTCTTT
TRBD1	TRBV9	TRBJ1-4	.	CASSVEGQGGEKLFF	TGTGCCAGCAGCGTAGAAGGACAGGGCGGTGAAAAACTGTTTTTT
TRBD1	TRBV7-2	TRBJ1-1	.	CASSLGSPGTGTEAFF	TGTGCCAGCAGCTTAGGGAGCCCCGGGACAGGGACTGAAGCTTTCTTT
TRBD1	TRBV2	TRBJ2-5	.	CASGQGVLDQETQYF	TGTGCCAGCGGACAGGGTGTTTTAGACCAAGAGACCCAGTACTTC
.	TRBV12-3/TRBV12-4	TRBJ1-1	.	CASSLRLNTEAFF	TGTGCCAGCAGTTTGCGGCTGAACACTGAAGCTTTCTTT
TRBD1	TRBV2	TRBJ2-7	.	CARATGGASYEQYF	TGTGCCAGGGCGACAGGGGGCGCCTCCTACGAGCAGTACTTC
TRBD1	TRBV6-5	TRBJ1-5	.	CASMGQGMGNQPQHF	TGTGCCAGCATGGGACAGGGGATGGGCAATCAGCCCCAGCATTTT
.	TRBV18	TRBJ1-2	.	CASSRDTNYGYTF	TGTGCCAGCTCACGGGACACCAACTATGGCTACACCTTC
.	TRBV6-6	TRBJ1-1	few	CASSYSPSQIEAFF	TGTGCCAGCAGTTACTCCCCCTCCCAGATTGAAGCTTTCTTT
TRBD1	TRBV7-9	TRBJ2-3	.	CASSLGTGGLRGTDTQYF	TGTGCCAGCAGCTTAGGGACAGGGGGCCTGCGGGGCACAGATACGCAGTATTTT
.	TRBV7-9	TRBJ2-3	.	CASCRIVSDTQYF	TGTGCCAGCTGCCGAATAGTTTCGGATACGCAGTATTTT
.	TRBV6-6	TRBJ2-2	.	CASSRRPGFNTGELFF	TGTGCCAGCAGTCGACGCCCAGGGTTCAACACCGGGGAGCTGTTTTTT
TRBD2	TRBV2	TRBJ2-2	few	CASSELGLENTGELFF	TGTGCCAGCAGTGAACTCGGACTAGAGAACACCGGGGAGCTGTTTTTT
.	TRBV6-1	TRBJ2-6	.	CASSVRGVLRSGANVLTF	TGTGCCAGCAGTGTCAGGGGAGTTCTGCGCTCTGGGGCCAACGTCCTGACTTTC
.	TRBV3-1/TRBV3-2	TRBJ1-1	.	CASSQEPWEQGNTEAFF	TGTGCCAGCAGCCAAGAGCCGTGGGAACAGGGGAACACTGAAGCTTTCTTT
.	TRBV4-1	TRBJ1-5	.	CASSQNRLEGQPQHF	TGCGCCAGCAGCCAAAACAGGCTCGAAGGGCAGCCCCAGCATTTT
.	TRBV5-4	TRBJ2-1	.	CASSLEREQFF	TGTGCCAGCAGCTTGGAACGGGAACAGTTCTTC
.	TRBV4-1	TRBJ2-7	.	CASSQDARGKRVSYEQYF	TGCGCCAGCAGCCAAGACGCCCGGGGGAAGCGGGTATCCTACGAGCAGTACTTC
.	TRBV20-1	TRBJ1-2	.	CSASFPGYGYTF	TGCAGTGCTAGTTTTCCAGGCTATGGCTACACCTTC
.	TRBV15	TRBJ1-5	.	CATSRAPAGGTGNQPQHF	TGTGCCACCAGCAGGGCCCCCGCGGGTGGGACTGGCAATCAGCCCCAGCATTTT
TRBD1	TRBV27	TRBJ2-7	.	CASSLLGQGINEQYF	TGTGCCAGCAGTTTATTGGGACAGGGGATCAACGAGCAGTACTTC
TRBD1	TRBV5-6	TRBJ2-7	.	CASSLIGQALGEQYF	TGTGCCAGCAGCTTGATAGGACAGGCCTTGGGGGAGCAGTACTTC
TRBD1	TRBV5-1	TRBJ2-1	.	CASSDNYRGEQFF	TGCGCCAGCAGCGACAATTACAGGGGAGAGCAGTTCTTC
.	TRBV9	TRBJ2-1	.	CASSVVPSAARGNNEQFF	TGTGCCAGCAGCGTGGTCCCATCGGCGGCACGGGGGAACAATGAGCAGTTCTTC
.	TRBV7-9	TRBJ1-5	.	CASSLVTGHQPQHF	TGTGCCAGCAGCTTAGTGACAGGCCATCAGCCCCAGCATTTT
.	TRBV7-8	TRBJ2-7	.	CASSLFSVRGRVDEQYF	TGTGCCAGCAGCTTATTCTCGGTTAGGGGGAGGGTGGACGAGCAGTACTTC
TRBD1	TRBV7-2	TRBJ2-1	.	CASSLAHGQGANEQFF	TGTGCCAGCAGCTTAGCGCACGGACAGGGGGCAAATGAGCAGTTCTTC
.	TRBV28	TRBJ1-5	.	CASGVISGGNQPQHF	TGTGCCAGCGGGGTGATCTCAGGGGGCAATCAGCCCCAGCATTTT